This T cell receptor beta chain stems from a study of cytomegalovirus exposure and HLA in healthy donors. Study findings and constraints: Reports indicated that the classifier achieved high specificity and sensitivity in diagnosing cytomegalovirus status. Cytomegalovirus-associated status was assigned to about 170 TCR beta chains. Among the CMV-associated chains, a few were confirmed in vitro as specific for CMV antigens. Most TCR sequences showed up rarely, but some public TCRs showed up in many donors.

As regards this clone: Its antigen is as yet unknown.

Assay used: immunoSEQ multiplex PCR; TCRdb lists only in-frame clones, some missing. Here the sample spans more than 200,000 clones, less than 95% being singletons. The V gene's germline CDR1 is SEHNR and CDR2 FQNEAQ (reference sequence). The CDR3 has 13 amino acids. The V end was cut by 6 bases, the J end by 5 bases, with 14 bases between. The origin of this receptor is a woman aged 25 to 45 in good health and CMV-seronegative. The chain carries TRBV7-9 and TRBJ2-7; tentative D call: TRBD2 (5 bases). Sequenced input: PBMCs. The DNA for the CDR3 is TGTGCCAGCAGAATCCTCGGAGGTCACGAGCAGTACTTC. Translated, it gives CASRILGGHEQYF. Combining the CDR3 with reference TRBV7-9 and TRBJ2-7 gives the whole variable domain DTGVSQNPRHKITKRGQNVTFRCDPISEHNRLYWYRQTLGQGPEFLTYFQNEAQLEKSRLLSDRFSAERPKGSFSTLEIQRTEQGDSAMYLCASRILGGHEQYFGPGTRLTVT.